This TCR beta chain was found in a study of PD-L1 blockade in urothelial cancer. Study as a whole: Atezolizumab at 1,200 mg intravenously every 3 weeks was started by patients in about 2014. Blood was subjected to analysis at 3 weeks (second dose) and 6 weeks following treatment start.

Deletions cut 4 bases from V and 0 bases from J, with 10 bases between. Germline loops: CDR1 MNHNS, CDR2 SASEGT. The CDR3 sequence is 15 residues long. Time point meaning: pretreatment peripheral blood. The repertoire was sequenced with immunoSEQ multiplex PCR; TCRdb's copy has only in-frame clones and lacks some. The sample contains 100,000 to 150,000 clones, around 84% of which appear only once. The clonotype originates from a middle-aged man with urothelial cancer. The chain links TRBV6-1 to TRBJ1-5; D gene unclear. The material sequenced was PBMCs, taken around atezolizumab (anti-PD-L1) treatment. CDR3 coding DNA: TGTGCCAGCAGTGCCGGTTTTGCTAGCAATCAGCCCCAGCATTTT. Encoded protein: CASSAGFASNQPQHF.